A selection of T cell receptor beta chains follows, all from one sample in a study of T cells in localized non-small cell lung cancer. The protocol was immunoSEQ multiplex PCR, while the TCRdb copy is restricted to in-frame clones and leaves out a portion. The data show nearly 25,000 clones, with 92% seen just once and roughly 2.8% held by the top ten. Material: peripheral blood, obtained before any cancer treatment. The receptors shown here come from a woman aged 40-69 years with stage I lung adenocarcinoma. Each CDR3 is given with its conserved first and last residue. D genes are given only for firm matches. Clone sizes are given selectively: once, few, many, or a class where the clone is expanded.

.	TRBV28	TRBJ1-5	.	TGTGCCAGCAGGAGAACAGGGTTTTCAGGCAGCAATCAGCCCCAGCATTTT	CASRRTGFSGSNQPQHF
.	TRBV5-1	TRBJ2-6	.	TGCGCCAGCAGCCCCACATTGAACTCTGGGGCCAACGTCCTGACTTTC	CASSPTLNSGANVLTF
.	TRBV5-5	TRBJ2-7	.	TGTGCCAGCAGCTTCTGGGACACTAGAGCTAGGGAGCAGTACTTC	CASSFWDTRAREQYF
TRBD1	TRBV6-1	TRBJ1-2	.	TGTGCCAGCAGTTCCCGACAGGGCCTTTTCTATGGCTACACCTTC	CASSSRQGLFYGYTF
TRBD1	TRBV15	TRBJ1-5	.	TGTGCCACCAGCAGTATCACAGGGGGTAATCAGCCCCAGCATTTT	CATSSITGGNQPQHF
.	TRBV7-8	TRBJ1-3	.	TGTGCCAGCAGCTTAGAAGGAGGGACTGGAAACACCATATATTTT	CASSLEGGTGNTIYF
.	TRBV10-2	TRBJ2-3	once	TGCGCCAGCAGTGAGAATGGAGATACGCAGTATTTT	CASSENGDTQYF
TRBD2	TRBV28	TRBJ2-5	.	TGTGCCAGCAGCCACTACACCGGGACTAGCGGGACGCCGCAAGAGACCCAGTACTTC	CASSHYTGTSGTPQETQYF
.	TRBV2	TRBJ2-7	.	TGTGCCAGCAGTGAAGAAACAGGGCCCTACGAGCAGTACTTC	CASSEETGPYEQYF
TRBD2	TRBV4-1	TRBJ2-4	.	TGCGCCAGCAGCCAACCGGGAGGGGTAGCCAAAAACATTCAGTACTTC	CASSQPGGVAKNIQYF
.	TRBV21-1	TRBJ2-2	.	TGTGCCAGCCCTGACAGGGTAAGGAGGGCCGGGGAGCTGTTTTTT	CASPDRVRRAGELFF
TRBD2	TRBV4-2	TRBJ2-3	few	TGTGCCAGCAGCCAGGGACTAGCGGGAGGGCCTAGCACAGATACGCAGTATTTT	CASSQGLAGGPSTDTQYF
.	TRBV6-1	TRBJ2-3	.	TGTGCCAGCAGTGAAATACGTACAGATACGCAGTATTTT	CASSEIRTDTQYF
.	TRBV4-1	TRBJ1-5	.	TGCGCCAGCAGCCAAGTGGGACCGAGTCAGCCCCAGCATTTT	CASSQVGPSQPQHF
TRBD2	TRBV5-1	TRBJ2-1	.	TGCGCCAGTTCTCTCCCGGGACTAGCGGGAGTGAATGAGCAGTTCTTC	CASSLPGLAGVNEQFF
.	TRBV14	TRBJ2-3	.	TGTGCCAGCAGCCAAGCCTGGGCAGGGGATACGCAGTATTTT	CASSQAWAGDTQYF
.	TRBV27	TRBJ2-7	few	TGTGCCAGCAGTTACCGGGGGAATCGGTGGTACGAGCAGTACTTC	CASSYRGNRWYEQYF
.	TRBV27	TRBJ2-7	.	TGTGCCAGCAGTTCGAACTACGAGCAGTACTTC	CASSSNYEQYF
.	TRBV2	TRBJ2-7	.	TGTGCCAGCAGTTCCGGGTCCTTCGGGTACGAGCAGTACTTC	CASSSGSFGYEQYF
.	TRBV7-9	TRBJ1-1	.	TGTGCCAGCAGCTTAGCGGTGGGGGGGTTGGACACTGAAGCTTTCTTT	CASSLAVGGLDTEAFF
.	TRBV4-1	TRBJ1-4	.	TGCGCCAGCAGCCCTTCCTCCAGGGGTGAAAAACTGTTTTTT	CASSPSSRGEKLFF
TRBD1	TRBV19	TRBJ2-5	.	TGTGCCAGTAGTACGCGGGACAGGGGGAAGACCCAGTACTTC	CASSTRDRGKTQYF
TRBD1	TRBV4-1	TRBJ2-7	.	TGCGCCAGCAGCCAACGACAGGGTTTCTACGAGCAGTACTTC	CASSQRQGFYEQYF
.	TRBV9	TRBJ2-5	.	TGTGCCAGCAGCGTAGCTGGGGGCTCGGAGACCCAGTACTTC	CASSVAGGSETQYF
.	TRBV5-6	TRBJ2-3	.	TGTGCCAGCAGCTTTGCTAGCCCAGATACGCAGTATTTT	CASSFASPDTQYF
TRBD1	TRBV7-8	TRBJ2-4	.	TGTGCCAGCAGCTTTCAGGGGGCAAACATTCAGTACTTC	CASSFQGANIQYF
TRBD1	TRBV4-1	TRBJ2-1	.	TGCGCCAGCAGCCAATCCTGGACAGGGTTTAGTGAGCAGTTCTTC	CASSQSWTGFSEQFF
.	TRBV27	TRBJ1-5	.	TGTGCCAGCAGCCCTTTCCAAGCGGACAATCAGCCCCAGCATTTT	CASSPFQADNQPQHF
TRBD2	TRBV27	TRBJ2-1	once	TGTGCCAGCAGTTTAGGGGGACTAGCCCCCGGGGAGCAGTTCTTC	CASSLGGLAPGEQFF
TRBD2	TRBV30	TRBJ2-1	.	TGTGCCTGGAGGATAGCGGGAGGGCCTTACAATGAGCAGTTCTTC	CAWRIAGGPYNEQFF
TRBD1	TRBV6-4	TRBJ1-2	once	TGTGCCAGCACCCTTGGGGCAGGGGGCAACTATGGCTACACCTTC	CASTLGAGGNYGYTF
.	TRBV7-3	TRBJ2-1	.	TGTGCCAGCAGCTCCAGGGGTGGCCCCTACAATGAGCAGTTCTTC	CASSSRGGPYNEQFF
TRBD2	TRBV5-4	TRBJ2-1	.	TGTGCCAGCAGCTTGAACAGCGGGACGTACAATGAGCAGTTCTTC	CASSLNSGTYNEQFF
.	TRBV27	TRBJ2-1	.	TGTGCCAGTCAGGGGCTAAGCTCCTACAATGAGCAGTTCTTC	CASQGLSSYNEQFF
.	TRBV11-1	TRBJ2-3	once	TGTGCCAGCAGTTTACAGAAACCTAGCACAGATACGCAGTATTTT	CASSLQKPSTDTQYF
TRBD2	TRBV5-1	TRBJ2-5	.	TGCGCCAGCAGCGTAAGCGGGAGGCCCCAAGAGACCCAGTACTTC	CASSVSGRPQETQYF
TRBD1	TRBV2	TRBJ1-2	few	TGTGCCAGCAGGGAGGGGGCAGCGAATGGCTATGGCTACACCTTC	CASREGAANGYGYTF
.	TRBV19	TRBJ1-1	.	TGTGCCAGTAGCTCTCAGCGACACCTTGAAGCTTTCTTT	CASSSQRHLEAFF
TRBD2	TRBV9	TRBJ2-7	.	TGTGCCAGCAGCTCCGGGACTAACTACGAGCAGTACTTC	CASSSGTNYEQYF
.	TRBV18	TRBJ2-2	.	TGTGCCAGCTCACCACCACGAGCGGGACAGAACACCGGGGAGCTGTTTTTT	CASSPPRAGQNTGELFF
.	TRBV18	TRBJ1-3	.	TGTGCCAGCTCACCAGGCAGGAGGCCCTCTGGAAACACCATATATTTT	CASSPGRRPSGNTIYF
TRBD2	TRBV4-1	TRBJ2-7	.	TGCGCCAGCAGCCAAGATCCACCTCCGCGGGGGGCGAACGACGAGCAGTACTTC	CASSQDPPPRGANDEQYF